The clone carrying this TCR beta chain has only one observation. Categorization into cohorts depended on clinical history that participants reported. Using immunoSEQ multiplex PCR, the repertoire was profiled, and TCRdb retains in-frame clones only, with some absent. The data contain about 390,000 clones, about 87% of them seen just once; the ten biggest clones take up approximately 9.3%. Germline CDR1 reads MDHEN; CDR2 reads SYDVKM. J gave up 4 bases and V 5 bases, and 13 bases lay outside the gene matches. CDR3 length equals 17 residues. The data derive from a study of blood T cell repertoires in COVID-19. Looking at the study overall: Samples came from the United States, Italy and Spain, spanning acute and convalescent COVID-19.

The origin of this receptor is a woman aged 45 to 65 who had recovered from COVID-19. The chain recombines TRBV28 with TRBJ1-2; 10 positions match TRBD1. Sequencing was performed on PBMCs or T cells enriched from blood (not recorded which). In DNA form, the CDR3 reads TGTGCCAGCAGTAGTGAGACAGGGGGCTCTAGAGGCTATGGCTACACCTTC. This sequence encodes CASSSETGGSRGYGYTF.